This TCR beta chain was observed in a study of blood T cell repertoires in COVID-19. At the level of the study: The study drew acute and convalescent COVID-19 samples from the United States, Italy and Spain. PBMCs, B-cell-depleted T cells, or T cells provided the cDNA or gDNA that made up the material.

Germline V gene sequence: CDR1 LNHDA, CDR2 SQIVND (reference sequence). J lost 6 bases, V lost 4 bases, and 9 bases had no gene match. The CDR3 length is 15 residues. As originally analysed: Reference gene primer amplification yielded estimated nucleated cell counts. The repertoire was sequenced with immunoSEQ multiplex PCR; TCRdb's copy has only in-frame clones and lacks some. That table supplies the V and J calls and clone size; D and trimming were determined from the DNA. The sample records over 200,000 clones, about 86% being singletons. The V call is TRBV19, the J call TRBJ1-3; 7 nucleotides align to TRBD1. The sequence derives from a man in his sixties who had recovered from COVID-19. Material for sequencing was peripheral blood. The CDR3 DNA is TGTGCCAGTAGTAAGACCCGGGACAGACAAAACACCATATATTTT. It encodes CASSKTRDRQNTIYF.